A selection of T cell receptor beta chains follows, all from one sample in a study of T cells in Graves' hyperthyroidism and ophthalmopathy. Via MiXCR, TCRdb re-called the multiplex PCR reads, giving one row per CDR3 protein. This table holds fewer than 400,000 distinct CDR3 sequences, approximately 25% found once. The specimen was blood. The receptor source for this set is a man aged 45-65 years with Graves' hyperthyroidism. Each CDR3 is given with its conserved first and last residue. The D gene is left open where the match is weak. Only some rows state a clone size, as once, few, many or a class for expanded clones.

J gene: TRBJ2-4; clone size: -; V gene: TRBV20-1; D gene: TRBD1; CDR3 DNA: TGCAGTGCTAGGGGACAGGCGGACATTCAGTACTTC; CDR3 protein: CSARGQADIQYF
J gene: TRBJ2-1; clone size: many; V gene: TRBV2; D gene: TRBD2; CDR3 DNA: TGTGCCAGCAGTGACGGGAGGGTCAACAATGAGCAGTTCTTC; CDR3 protein: CASSDGRVNNEQFF
J gene: TRBJ2-1; clone size: few; V gene: TRBV18; D gene: TRBD2; CDR3 DNA: TGTGCCAGCTCAGCTGACGGTGGACTAGCGGACTACAATGAGCAGTTCTTC; CDR3 protein: CASSADGGLADYNEQFF
J gene: TRBJ2-7; clone size: many; V gene: TRBV7-6; D gene: -; CDR3 DNA: TGTGCCAGCAGCTTAGCGACGGGAGAATCCTACGAGCAGTACTTC; CDR3 protein: CASSLATGESYEQYF
J gene: TRBJ2-7; clone size: -; V gene: TRBV12-3/TRBV12-4; D gene: TRBD2; CDR3 DNA: TGTGCCAGCAGTCTTGGACTAGCAAGCTCCTACGAGCAGTACTTC; CDR3 protein: CASSLGLASSYEQYF
J gene: TRBJ1-1; clone size: many; V gene: TRBV10-3; D gene: -; CDR3 DNA: TGTGCCATCAGTGAGAACGGAAACACTGAAGCTTTCTTT; CDR3 protein: CAISENGNTEAFF
J gene: TRBJ2-7; clone size: few; V gene: TRBV28; D gene: TRBD1; CDR3 DNA: TGTGCCAGCAGCCCGACAGGGTTGGGCTCCTACGAGCAGTACTTC; CDR3 protein: CASSPTGLGSYEQYF
J gene: TRBJ1-3; clone size: few; V gene: TRBV2; D gene: TRBD1; CDR3 DNA: TGTGCCAGCAGGGGGGACAGGGGAAACACCATATATTTT; CDR3 protein: CASRGDRGNTIYF
J gene: TRBJ2-7; clone size: -; V gene: TRBV29-1; D gene: -; CDR3 DNA: TGCAGCGTTGCTTACCTTACAGCCAACTACGAGCAGTACTTC; CDR3 protein: CSVAYLTANYEQYF
J gene: TRBJ2-7; clone size: -; V gene: TRBV6-1; D gene: TRBD1; CDR3 DNA: TGTGCCAGCAGTGAACCCCGACAGGGCACTTGGGAGCAGTACTTC; CDR3 protein: CASSEPRQGTWEQYF
J gene: TRBJ2-3; clone size: -; V gene: TRBV5-1; D gene: -; CDR3 DNA: TGCGCCAGCACAGCGACAGGACGAACAGATACGCAGTATTTT; CDR3 protein: CASTATGRTDTQYF
J gene: TRBJ2-5; clone size: few; V gene: TRBV28; D gene: TRBD2; CDR3 DNA: TGTGCCAGCGAGACTAGCGGGACCAAGACCCAGTACTTC; CDR3 protein: CASETSGTKTQYF
J gene: TRBJ2-4; clone size: -; V gene: TRBV2; D gene: TRBD1; CDR3 DNA: TGTGCCAGCAGTCCCTCGTGGGACAGGGGTGGCAAAAACATTCAGTACTTC; CDR3 protein: CASSPSWDRGGKNIQYF
J gene: TRBJ2-3; clone size: -; V gene: TRBV13; D gene: TRBD2; CDR3 DNA: TGTGCCAGCAGCTCCCCTGCGGGAGCCTATACGCAGTATTTT; CDR3 protein: CASSSPAGAYTQYF
J gene: TRBJ2-3; clone size: many; V gene: TRBV11-2; D gene: TRBD2; CDR3 DNA: TGTGCCAGCAGCTTTCCGGTGGCGGGAGGGCTCACAGATACGCAGTATTTT; CDR3 protein: CASSFPVAGGLTDTQYF
J gene: TRBJ2-7; clone size: few; V gene: TRBV28; D gene: -; CDR3 DNA: TGTGCCAGCATCGGACAACCCACCTACGAGCAGTACTTC; CDR3 protein: CASIGQPTYEQYF
J gene: TRBJ2-1; clone size: -; V gene: TRBV24-1; D gene: TRBD1; CDR3 DNA: TGTGCCACCAGTGACCGTGACAGGGGCTCCTACAATGAGCAGTTCTTC; CDR3 protein: CATSDRDRGSYNEQFF
J gene: TRBJ2-7; clone size: many; V gene: TRBV12-3/TRBV12-4; D gene: TRBD2; CDR3 DNA: TGTGCCAGCAGTTTAAGGCGGGAGAGTTACGAGCAGTACTTC; CDR3 protein: CASSLRRESYEQYF
J gene: TRBJ1-2; clone size: few; V gene: TRBV5-1; D gene: -; CDR3 DNA: TGCGCCAGCAGCGCGACAGGTCCGGAGGGTGGCTACACCTTC; CDR3 protein: CASSATGPEGGYTF
J gene: TRBJ2-1; clone size: -; V gene: TRBV7-3; D gene: -; CDR3 DNA: TGTGCCAGCAGCCGCGAGTCAGGGGTAGCGGAGCAGTTCTTC; CDR3 protein: CASSRESGVAEQFF
J gene: TRBJ2-1; clone size: few; V gene: TRBV6-1; D gene: -; CDR3 DNA: TGTGCCAGCACTTCAGGATTCTCCTACAATGAGCAGTTCTTC; CDR3 protein: CASTSGFSYNEQFF
J gene: TRBJ2-1; clone size: few; V gene: TRBV29-1; D gene: TRBD2; CDR3 DNA: TGCAGCGTCGAGCGGGAGTACAATGAGCAGTTCTTC; CDR3 protein: CSVEREYNEQFF
J gene: TRBJ2-7; clone size: -; V gene: TRBV6-2/TRBV6-3; D gene: TRBD2; CDR3 DNA: TGTGCCAGCAGTTACTCGCTAGCGGGAGGGCCCTACTACGAGCAGTACTTC; CDR3 protein: CASSYSLAGGPYYEQYF
J gene: TRBJ1-3; clone size: -; V gene: TRBV6-2/TRBV6-3; D gene: -; CDR3 DNA: TGTGCCAGCTATCAAGTAGCGGACTCTGGAAACACCATATATTTT; CDR3 protein: CASYQVADSGNTIYF
J gene: TRBJ1-5; clone size: -; V gene: TRBV10-3; D gene: -; CDR3 DNA: TGTGCCATCAGTGAGAATGGGGCCAATCAGCCCCAGCATTTT; CDR3 protein: CAISENGANQPQHF
J gene: TRBJ2-7; clone size: few; V gene: TRBV29-1; D gene: TRBD1; CDR3 DNA: TGCAGCGGTGGACAGGGGAGGGGAGAGCAGTACTTC; CDR3 protein: CSGGQGRGEQYF
J gene: TRBJ1-1; clone size: -; V gene: TRBV7-2; D gene: TRBD1; CDR3 DNA: TGTGCCAGCAGCTTAGACAGGGGGCGACAGGGTGAAGCTTTCTTT; CDR3 protein: CASSLDRGRQGEAFF
J gene: TRBJ1-4; clone size: -; V gene: TRBV9; D gene: TRBD1; CDR3 DNA: TGTGCCAGCAGCGCACTACAGGGGGAAGGTGAAAAACTGTTTTTT; CDR3 protein: CASSALQGEGEKLFF
J gene: TRBJ1-5; clone size: few; V gene: TRBV27; D gene: -; CDR3 DNA: TGTGCCAGCAGTTTAGGAGAGAATCAGCCCCAGCATTTT; CDR3 protein: CASSLGENQPQHF
J gene: TRBJ2-7; clone size: many; V gene: TRBV5-5; D gene: -; CDR3 DNA: TGTGCCAGCAGCTTTCAGACTGGAGCCTACGAGCAGTACTTC; CDR3 protein: CASSFQTGAYEQYF
J gene: TRBJ1-6; clone size: -; V gene: TRBV19; D gene: -; CDR3 DNA: TGTGCCAGTAGTCTCGGCTCACCTATAAATTCACCCCTCCACTTT; CDR3 protein: CASSLGSPINSPLHF
J gene: TRBJ1-5; clone size: many; V gene: TRBV30; D gene: -; CDR3 DNA: TGTGCCTGGAGTGCGGGAGGGGCAGGTCAGCCCCAGCATTTT; CDR3 protein: CAWSAGGAGQPQHF
J gene: TRBJ2-5; clone size: few; V gene: TRBV7-9; D gene: -; CDR3 DNA: TGTGCCAGCAGCGTCGGGCTTCCGGAGACCCAGTACTTC; CDR3 protein: CASSVGLPETQYF